This TCR beta chain comes out of a study of follicular helper T cells after annual influenza vaccination. Specified time point: 2014-2015 season, pre-vaccination. This clone was picked up one time. The antigen is not known. Sequencing was performed with immunoSEQ multiplex PCR; in TCRdb, only in-frame clones are kept and a portion is missing. The sample carries some 13,000 clones, roughly three quarters recorded once. Findings and limits, study-wide: Most later recoveries of Day 7 ICOS+CD38+ clones were ICOS-CD38- cTfh. ICOS+CD38+ cTfh clonality change tracked circulating plasmablast frequency change.

Germline loops: CDR1 SEHNR, CDR2 FQNEAQ (reference sequence). V was clipped by 5 bases and J by 0 bases, with 11 bases between them. The CDR3 contains 15 residues. The clonotype originates from an adult who received the influenza vaccine. V and J are TRBV7-9 and TRBJ1-3, with D possibly TRBD1 on 5 matching bases. Sample: CXCR5- memory CD4+ T cells sorted from blood, taken on the day of influenza vaccination. CDR3 DNA: TGTGCCAGCAGCCCGGGACTCTTCTCTGGAAACACCATATATTTT. This sequence encodes CASSPGLFSGNTIYF.